The 31 T cell receptor beta chains reported below all come from one sample, sequenced in a study of Ad26.COV2.S vaccination and SARS-CoV-2 variants. Assay: immunoSEQ multiplex PCR; the TCRdb copy retains only in-frame clones and omits some. The sample carries 400,000 to 450,000 clones, about 92% recorded once. Treatment meaning: some 19 received Ad26.COV2.S at low or high dose, single or two shots; 5 received placebo; per-sample allocation not given. Day 63 after the first injection of vaccine or placebo was the sampling time. Here the sequenced sample was peripheral blood, taken in a trial of Ad26.COV2.S vaccine versus placebo. The receptors were gathered from a person aged 18-60 years who received the Ad26.COV2.S COVID-19 vaccine or a placebo.

The chain has TRBV3-1 (or the pseudogene TRBV3-2) and TRBJ2-7; D is uncertain. The germline CDR1 and CDR2 sequences are LGHDT and YNNKEL (reference sequence). Trimming took 1 base from V and 5 from J, leaving 6 bases between them. CDR3 length: 12 amino acids. The CDR3 region has the DNA TGTGCCAGCAGCCAAGGGATACACGAGCAGTACTTC. Its protein is CASSQGIHEQYF.

The gene calls are TRBV7-6 and TRBJ2-1; weak D call: TRBD2 (6 bases). The germline gives CDR1 SGHVS, CDR2 FNYEAQ. V shed 0 bases and J shed 2 bases, with 11 bases lying between them. The CDR3 is 16 residues long. CDR3 residues: CASSLAAGLPYNEQFF. In DNA, the CDR3 is TGTGCCAGCAGCTTAGCGGCTGGACTACCCTACAATGAGCAGTTCTTC.

The rearrangement joins TRBV6-6 to TRBJ1-5; no definite D call. Germline V lookup: CDR1 MNHNY, CDR2 SVGAGI (reference sequence). The CDR3 sequence is 14 residues long. V dropped 4 bases and J dropped 0 bases, with 7 bases sitting between them. CDR3 region: CASSFEYSNQPQHF. The DNA of the CDR3 is TGTGCCAGCAGTTTCGAATATAGCAATCAGCCCCAGCATTTT.

Only one count was recorded for this clone. The CDR3 sequence is CASSLVAGARETQYF. For the CDR3, the DNA is TGTGCCAGCAGCCTAGTGGCGGGGGCCCGGGAGACCCAGTACTTC. The rearrangement links TRBV11-2 to TRBJ2-5, with D possibly matching TRBD2 (7 bases). The CDR3 consists of 15 residues. Per the germline V gene, CDR1 is SGHAT and CDR2 is FQNNGV. Trimming cost V 5 bases and J 5 bases, with 18 bases left between them.

V and J are TRBV5-1 and TRBJ2-2, with 7 bases fitting TRBD1. The V segment lost 5 bases and the J segment 1 base; nucleotides outside the gene matches: 5. Germline V gene data show CDR1 as SGHRS and CDR2 as YFSETQ. The CDR3 runs 15 residues. The CDR3 DNA reads TGCGCCAGCAGTTATGACAGGGTGAACACCGGGGAGCTGTTTTTT. It is translated as CASSYDRVNTGELFF.

The chain joins TRBV19 to TRBJ1-1; D remains ambiguous. From germline, CDR1 is LNHDA and CDR2 SQIVND (reference sequence). The V and J ends lost 5 bases and 6 bases respectively, with 7 bases between them. The CDR3 extends over 11 amino acids. CDR3 DNA sequence: TGTGCCAGTAGTTTAGGGCCTGAAGCTTTCTTT. Translating it yields CASSLGPEAFF.

The chain recombines TRBV7-2 with TRBJ2-7; 8 nucleotides align to TRBD2. In germline, CDR1 is SGHTA, CDR2 FQGNSA. J gave up 6 bases and V 3 bases, and 10 bases lay outside the gene matches. The CDR3 consists of 15 residues. CDR3 residues: CASSLKSGGAFEQYF. The CDR3 DNA sequence: TGTGCCAGCAGCTTGAAAAGCGGGGGTGCGTTCGAGCAGTACTTC.

This chain uses TRBV30 with TRBJ2-2, with 11 nucleotides matching TRBD1. The CDR3 runs to 17 residues. CDR1 and CDR2 from the germline V gene are GTSNPN and SVGIG (reference sequence). J was trimmed by 1 base and V by 7 bases; bases with no gene match: 11. CDR3 amino acids: CAFPGDRGFWNTGELFF. CDR3 coding DNA: TGTGCCTTCCCGGGGGACAGGGGGTTTTGGAACACCGGGGAGCTGTTTTTT.

V and J are TRBV5-1 and TRBJ1-1, with D perhaps matching TRBD1 (5 bases). Germline V gene sequence: CDR1 SGHRS, CDR2 YFSETQ. This CDR3 has 14 amino acids. V was trimmed by 2 bases and J by 5 bases, leaving 13 bases between them. CDR3 in DNA: TGCGCCAGCAGCTTCTTTCGGGGACCGACTGAAGCTTTCTTT. It codes for CASSFFRGPTEAFF.

This clone was observed once. The V and J genes are TRBV5-5 and TRBJ1-5; D gene ambiguous. Germline V gene lookup returns CDR1 SGHKS and CDR2 YYEKEE (reference sequence). The CDR3 runs to 13 residues. Deletions cut 2 bases from V and 6 bases from J, with 9 bases between. The CDR3, as DNA: TGTGCCAGCAGCTTTTCATGGGGTCAGCCCCAGCATTTT. Amino acids: CASSFSWGQPQHF.

CDR3 sequence: CASSPDDSSSYNEQFF. As DNA, the CDR3 is TGTGCCAGCAGCCCAGACGACAGTTCCTCCTACAATGAGCAGTTCTTC. The rearrangement uses TRBV7-6 and TRBJ2-1, with a possible D match to TRBD1 (5 bases). The germline gives CDR1 SGHVS, CDR2 FNYEAQ. Trimming pared 5 bases from V and 0 bases from J, leaving 14 bases between. This CDR3 region has 16 residues.

The CDR3 coding sequence is TGTGCCATACAAAGACTAGCGGGGGGGAGAGATACGCAGTATTTT. This translates into CAIQRLAGGRDTQYF. The chain recombines TRBV10-3 with TRBJ2-3, with 14 bases matching TRBD2. Germline CDR1 reads ENHRY; CDR2 reads SYGVKD. CDR3 length: 15 residues. With 9 bases clipped from V and 5 bases from J, the junction kept 7 bases outside the gene matches.

The rearrangement joins TRBV27 to TRBJ1-5; weak D call: TRBD1 (5 bases). CDR1 and CDR2 (germline): MNHEY, SMNVEV (reference sequence). The CDR3 covers 15 residues. V lost 5 bases and J 2 bases, leaving 13 bases between the germline ends. The chain's CDR3 is CASSEGWLGNQPQHF. CDR3 nucleotides: TGTGCCAGCAGTGAGGGGTGGCTTGGCAATCAGCCCCAGCATTTT.

This rearrangement joins TRBV5-5 to TRBJ2-6; D not certain. Germline V gene lookup returns CDR1 SGHKS and CDR2 YYEKEE (reference sequence). The CDR3 is 15 residues long. V shed 9 bases and J shed 0 bases, with 13 bases lying between them. The CDR3 region is CATTDGSSGANVLTF. CDR3 coding DNA: TGTGCCACCACGGACGGATCCTCTGGGGCCAACGTCCTGACTTTC.

Only a few counts were recorded for this clone. The DNA for the CDR3 is TGCGCCAGCAGCCAAGATTTTAACAGGGCAATGCCACCAACTAATGAAAAACTGTTTTTT. This encodes CASSQDFNRAMPPTNEKLFF. The J gene is TRBJ1-4, the V gene TRBV4-1; TRBD1 might be the D (6 bases). This CDR3 contains 20 residues. CDR1 is MGHRA, CDR2 YSYEKL, per germline. With 0 bases removed from V and 0 bases from J, the gap between germline ends came to 20 bases.

This clone was counted only a few times. This chain uses TRBV6-1 with TRBJ1-5; D is unclear. V shed 0 bases and J shed 3 bases, with 9 bases lying between them. The CDR3 is 15 residues long. Per the germline V gene, CDR1 is MNHNS and CDR2 is SASEGT. The CDR3 sequence is CASSEAYQLNQPQHF. The CDR3 nucleotides are TGTGCCAGCAGTGAAGCGTACCAGCTCAATCAGCCCCAGCATTTT.

V and J are TRBV5-6 and TRBJ2-7; no definite D call. Germline V gene data show CDR1 as SGHDT and CDR2 as YYEEEE. The CDR3 has 12 amino acids. V lost 2 bases to trimming and J lost 7 bases, with 10 bases between them. DNA of the CDR3: TGTGCCAGCAGCTTTCAAGACGGGGAGCAGTACTTC. Residues: CASSFQDGEQYF. The full variable domain, its missing parts supplied by reference TRBV5-6 and TRBJ2-7, is DAGVTQSPTHLIKTRGQQVTLRCSPKSGHDTVSWYQQALGQGPQFIFQYYEEEERQRGNFPDRFSGHQFPNYSSELNVNALLLGDSALYLCASSFQDGEQYFGPGTRLTVT.

To note about this clone: Other DNA sequences in this specimen translate into the identical CDR3. The chain recombines TRBV7-9 with TRBJ2-1, with D unclear. The germline V and J ends were trimmed by 1 base and 1 base, with 2 bases remaining between them. This CDR3 has 13 amino acids. Germline-derived CDR1 and CDR2 are SEHNR and FQNEAQ (reference sequence). Here the CDR3 reads CASSLVSYNEQFF. The CDR3 DNA reads as TGTGCCAGCAGCTTAGTTTCCTACAATGAGCAGTTCTTC.

The chain employs TRBV13 and TRBJ2-1; no clear D. There are 14 residues in the CDR3. Trimming took off 3 bases at V and 6 bases at J, with 12 bases between the two ends. Germline CDR1 and CDR2: PRHDT and FYEKMQ (reference sequence). CDR3 in amino acids: CASSFKSVSNEQFF. As DNA, the CDR3 is TGTGCCAGCAGCTTCAAATCGGTATCCAATGAGCAGTTCTTC. The complete variable domain, with remaining parts taken from reference TRBV13 and TRBJ2-1, reads AAGVIQSPRHLIKEKRETATLKCYPIPRHDTVYWYQQGPGQDPQFLISFYEKMQSDKGSIPDRFSAQQFSDYHSELNMSSLELGDSALYFCASSFKSVSNEQFFGPGTRLTVL.

The chain is built from TRBV9 and TRBJ1-2; D is uncertain. The CDR3 sequence is 14 residues long. V was cut by 0 bases and J by 2 bases, with 8 bases left in between. Germline V lookup: CDR1 SGDLS, CDR2 YYNGEE. Here the CDR3 reads CASSVGDYNYGYTF. CDR3 sequence (DNA): TGTGCCAGCAGCGTAGGTGATTACAACTATGGCTACACCTTC.

The chain couples TRBV18 to TRBJ1-2; 7 nucleotides line up with TRBD1. Germline V lookup: CDR1 KGHSH, CDR2 LQKENI. The V segment lost 0 bases and the J segment 8 bases; nucleotides outside the gene matches: 6. CDR3 length equals 14 residues. The CDR3: CASSPPTGARGYTF. In DNA form, the CDR3 reads TGTGCCAGCTCACCACCAACAGGGGCGAGAGGCTACACCTTC.

The chain couples TRBV11-3 to TRBJ2-5; TRBD2 aligns across 7 bases. V lost 5 bases to trimming and J lost 5 bases; unmatched junction nucleotides: 8. This CDR3 region has 14 residues. Germline V gene sequence: CDR1 SGHNT, CDR2 YENEEA. CDR3 DNA: TGTGCCAGCAGCCCCGGGGGGACGTATGAGACCCAGTACTTC. Translated: CASSPGGTYETQYF.

The chain links TRBV28 to TRBJ2-2; TRBD2 matches 10 bases. The V segment lost 4 bases and the J segment 4 bases; nucleotides outside the gene matches: 3. The CDR3 loop spans 15 amino acids. Per germline, CDR1 MDHEN and CDR2 SYDVKM. The CDR3 sequence is CASSSKRGGTGELFF. CDR3 coding DNA: TGTGCCAGCAGTTCTAAGCGGGGGGGCACCGGGGAGCTGTTTTTT.

J is TRBJ1-1 and V is TRBV6-5; no definite D call. The CDR3 runs to 15 residues. Per the germline V gene, CDR1 is MNHEY and CDR2 is SVGAGI. V lost 5 bases, J lost 3 bases, and 16 bases lay in between. CDR3 sequence: CASSTLEGRYTEAFF. DNA of the CDR3: TGTGCCAGCAGTACCCTCGAGGGAAGGTACACTGAAGCTTTCTTT.

As DNA, the CDR3 is TGTGCCAGCCACCAGACAGGGGTGGGGGAGACCCAGTACTTC. Its translation is CASHQTGVGETQYF. J is TRBJ2-5 and V is TRBV11-2; TRBD1 aligns across 8 bases. The V segment lost 8 bases and the J segment 5 bases; nucleotides outside the gene matches: 10. CDR3 length: 14 residues. Looked up from germline, CDR1 is SGHAT and CDR2 is FQNNGV.

This clone came up once. The chain recombines TRBV10-3 with TRBJ1-1; D uncertain. CDR1 is ENHRY, CDR2 SYGVKD, per germline. The CDR3 loop spans 14 amino acids. The V end lost 4 bases, the J end lost 2 bases, and 11 bases lay between the germline ends. The CDR3 sequence is CAISVKTENTEAFF. In nucleotides, the CDR3 is TGTGCCATCAGTGTTAAGACGGAAAACACTGAAGCTTTCTTT.

The chain employs TRBV19 and TRBJ1-4, with D perhaps matching TRBD1 (6 bases). The V end lost 3 bases, the J end lost 3 bases, and 11 bases lay between the germline ends. Looked up from germline, CDR1 is LNHDA and CDR2 is SQIVND (reference sequence). The CDR3 extends over 15 amino acids. The CDR3 nucleotides read TGTGCCAGTAGTATGTGGGACAAGCCTAATGAAAAACTGTTTTTT. Translated, it gives CASSMWDKPNEKLFF. Filled out from reference TRBV19 and TRBJ1-4, the complete variable domain reads DGGITQSPKYLFRKEGQNVTLSCEQNLNHDAMYWYRQDPGQGLRLIYYSQIVNDFQKGDIAEGYSVSREKKESFPLTVTSAQKNPTAFYLCASSMWDKPNEKLFFGSGTQLSVL.

A single count supports this clone. The chain is built from TRBV18 and TRBJ2-7; possibly TRBD1 for D (6 bases). The V end was cut by 4 bases, the J end by 5 bases, with 9 bases between. The CDR3 has 12 amino acids. Germline loops: CDR1 KGHSH, CDR2 LQKENI. CDR3 sequence (DNA): TGTGCCAGCTCACAGGACAGCCACGAGCAGTACTTC. Translation: CASSQDSHEQYF. Full variable domain (missing parts from reference TRBV18 and TRBJ2-7): NAGVMQNPRHLVRRRGQEARLRCSPMKGHSHVYWYRQLPEEGLKFMVYLQKENIIDESGMPKERFSAEFPKEGPSILRIQQVVRGDSAAYFCASSQDSHEQYFGPGTRLTVT.

The chain recombines TRBV12-3 or TRBV12-4 with TRBJ2-5; TRBD2 might be the D (6 bases). This CDR3 comprises 13 residues. V was pared by 6 bases and J by 7 bases, with 15 bases between. The CDR3 DNA reads as TGTGCCAGCAGGCCTACTAGCTTGAGGACCCAGTACTTC. It codes for CASRPTSLRTQYF.

This chain links TRBV9 with TRBJ1-2; D is perhaps TRBD1 (5 bases). V was trimmed by 0 bases and J by 6 bases, leaving 18 bases between them. CDR1 is SGDLS and CDR2 is YYNGEE in the germline V gene. This CDR3 has 16 amino acids. CDR3 in DNA: TGTGCCAGCAGCGTAGAGGAGAGGGGCAGCACCAATGGCTACACCTTC. This codes for CASSVEERGSTNGYTF.

This clone was recorded once. V gene TRBV28 combines with J gene TRBJ1-2; a possible D gene is TRBD1 (6 bases). V lost 2 bases to trimming and J lost 7 bases, with 11 bases between them. CDR1 and CDR2 (germline): MDHEN, SYDVKM. The CDR3 runs to 13 residues. CDR3 protein: CASSLRRGSGYTF. The CDR3 DNA follows: TGTGCCAGCAGTTTACGCAGGGGTTCTGGCTACACCTTC.